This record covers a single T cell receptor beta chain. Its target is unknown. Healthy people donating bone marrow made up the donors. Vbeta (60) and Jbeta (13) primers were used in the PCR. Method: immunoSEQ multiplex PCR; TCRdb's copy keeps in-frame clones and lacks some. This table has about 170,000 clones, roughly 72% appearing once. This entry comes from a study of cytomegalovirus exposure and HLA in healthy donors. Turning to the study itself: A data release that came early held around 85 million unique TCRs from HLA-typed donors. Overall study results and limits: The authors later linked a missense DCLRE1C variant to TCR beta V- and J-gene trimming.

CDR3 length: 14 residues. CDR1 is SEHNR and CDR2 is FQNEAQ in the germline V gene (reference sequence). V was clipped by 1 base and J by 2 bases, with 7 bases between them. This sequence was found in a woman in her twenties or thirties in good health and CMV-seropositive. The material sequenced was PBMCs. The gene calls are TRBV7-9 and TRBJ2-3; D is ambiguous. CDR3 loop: CASSLDRDTDTQYF. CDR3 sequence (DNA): TGTGCCAGCAGCTTAGACAGAGACACAGATACGCAGTATTTT.